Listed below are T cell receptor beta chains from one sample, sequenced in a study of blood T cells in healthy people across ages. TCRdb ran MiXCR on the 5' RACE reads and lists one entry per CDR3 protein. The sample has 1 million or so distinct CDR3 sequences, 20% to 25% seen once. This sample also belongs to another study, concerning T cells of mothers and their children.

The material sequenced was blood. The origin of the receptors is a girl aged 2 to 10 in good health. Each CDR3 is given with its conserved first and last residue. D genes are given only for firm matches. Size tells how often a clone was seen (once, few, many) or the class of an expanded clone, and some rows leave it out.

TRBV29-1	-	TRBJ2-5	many	TGCAGCGTTGACCCGGGGAGTGGGTTCGAGACCCAGTACTTC	CSVDPGSGFETQYF
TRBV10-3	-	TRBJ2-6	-	TGTGCCGCCCGGATCTCTGGGGCCAACGTCCTGACTTTC	CAARISGANVLTF
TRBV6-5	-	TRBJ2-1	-	TGTGCCAGCAGCCAAGGACGACAGCAGTTCTTT	CASSQGRQQFF
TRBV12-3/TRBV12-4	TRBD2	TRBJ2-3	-	TGTGCCAGCAGTTGGTCGGGGGGGGAAGATACGCAGTATTTT	CASSWSGGEDTQYF
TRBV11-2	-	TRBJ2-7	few	TGTGCCAGCAGCCACCTACGCGGGACAGATAGGACTGTGGGCGAGCAGTACTTC	CASSHLRGTDRTVGEQYF
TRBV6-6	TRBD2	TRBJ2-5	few	TGTGCCAGCAGTTACTCGGGCAGCGGGGAAGAGACCCAGTACTTC	CASSYSGSGEETQYF
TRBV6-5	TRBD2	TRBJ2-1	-	TGTGCCAGCAGCTACCGGGGGACTAGCGGGATGAACAATGAGCAGTTCTTC	CASSYRGTSGMNNEQFF
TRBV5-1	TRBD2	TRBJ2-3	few	TGCGCCAGCAGCCTCAAACGACTAGCGGGGAGCACAGATACGCAGTATTTT	CASSLKRLAGSTDTQYF
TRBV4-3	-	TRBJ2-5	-	TGCGCCAGCAGCCAAGTAATAGGGTTCGAAGAGACCCAGTACTTC	CASSQVIGFEETQYF
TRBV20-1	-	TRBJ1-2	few	TGCAGTGCTAGAGAAGTCGGACGGCTCGAGGGCTACACCTTC	CSAREVGRLEGYTF
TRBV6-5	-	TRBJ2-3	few	TGTGCCAGCAGTTACTCGTTCGATACGCAGTATTTT	CASSYSFDTQYF
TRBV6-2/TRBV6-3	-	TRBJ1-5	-	TGTGCCAGCAGTTACAGGGGGGCCCCAGGGCCACCCCGGCGGCATTTT	CASSYRGAPGPPRRHF
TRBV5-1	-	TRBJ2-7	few	TGCGCCAGCAGCTTGGGGGGAGTTGGCTACGAGCAGTACTTC	CASSLGGVGYEQYF
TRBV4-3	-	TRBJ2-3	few	TGCGCCAGCAGCCAGACCCGGGACCCAGAGGATACGCAGTATTTT	CASSQTRDPEDTQYF
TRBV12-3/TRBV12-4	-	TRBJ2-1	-	TGTGCCAGCAGCCCTTCCAGGGACGATGAGCAGTTCTTC	CASSPSRDDEQFF
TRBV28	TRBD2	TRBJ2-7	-	TGTGCCAGCAGTCCCTTTGGGACTAGCGGGGCCTACGAGCAGTACTTC	CASSPFGTSGAYEQYF
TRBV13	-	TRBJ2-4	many	TGTGCCAGCAGTTACCAGGGTAGCGCGGAGGGAGGCATTCAGTACTTC	CASSYQGSAEGGIQYF
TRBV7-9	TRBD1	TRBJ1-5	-	TGTGCCAGCAGCCCCGGACGGACAGGTTTCGGCAATCAGCCCCAGCATTTT	CASSPGRTGFGNQPQHF
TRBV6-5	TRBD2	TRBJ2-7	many	TGTGCCAGCAGTTGGACTAGCGGAACCTACGAGCAGTACTTC	CASSWTSGTYEQYF
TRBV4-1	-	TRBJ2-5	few	TGCGCCAGCAGCCAAGAGGTAGTGGAAGGGGAGACCCAGTACTTC	CASSQEVVEGETQYF
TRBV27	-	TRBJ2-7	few	TGTGCCAGCAGTTCCTTGGGCGGGGAATCCTACGAGCAGTACTTC	CASSSLGGESYEQYF
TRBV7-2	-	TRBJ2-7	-	TGTGCCAGCAGCTTTTTAATTTTTGGGGCCTACGAGCAGTACTTC	CASSFLIFGAYEQYF
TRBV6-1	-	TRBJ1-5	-	TGTGCCAGCAGTGCGCGTAGAGGCGGGGATAGCAATCAGCCCCAGCATTTT	CASSARRGGDSNQPQHF
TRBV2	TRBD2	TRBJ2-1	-	TGTGCCAGCTCTATAGCGGGTATGAGCTCCTACAATGAGCAGTTCTTC	CASSIAGMSSYNEQFF
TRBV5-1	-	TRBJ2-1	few	TGCGCCAGCAGTTTGGCCCGAATGACAGTCGGGGAGCAGTTCTTC	CASSLARMTVGEQFF
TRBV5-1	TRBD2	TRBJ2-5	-	TGCGCCAGCAGCTTTTGGGGAGGGGTACGAGAGACCCAGTACTTC	CASSFWGGVRETQYF
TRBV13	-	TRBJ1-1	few	TGTGCCAGCAGCCCCCGGGACGCTGTGAACACTGAAGCTTTCTTT	CASSPRDAVNTEAFF
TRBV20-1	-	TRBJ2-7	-	TGCAGTGCTAAAGCGGAGTATTCTCTCGAGCAGTACTTC	CSAKAEYSLEQYF
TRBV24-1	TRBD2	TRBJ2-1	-	TGTGCCACCAGTGATTTGCGGCGGGCTAGCGGGGGGGCCAGGGATGTGCAGTTCTTC	CATSDLRRASGGARDVQFF
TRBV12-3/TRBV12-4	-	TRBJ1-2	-	TGTGCCAGCAGCACCGACAGGTTCTATGGCTACACCTTC	CASSTDRFYGYTF
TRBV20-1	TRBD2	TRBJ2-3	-	TGCAGTGCTAGAGATCTCCGCAGACTAGCGGGACTCACAGATACGCAGTATTTT	CSARDLRRLAGLTDTQYF
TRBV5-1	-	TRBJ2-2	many	TGCGCCAGCAGCAGACAGGCCTTAGTAACCGACACCGGGGAGCTGTTTTTT	CASSRQALVTDTGELFF
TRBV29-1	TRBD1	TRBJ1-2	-	TGCAGCGTTGACGACCTGACAGGGTGGTCGGAGGGCTACACCTTC	CSVDDLTGWSEGYTF
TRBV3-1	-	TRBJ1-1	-	TGTGCCAGCAACCAAGAGATGGGAGGAGCAGAAGCTTTCTTT	CASNQEMGGAEAFF
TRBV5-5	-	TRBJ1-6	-	TGTGCCAGCAGCTTGGGACAGTACACCTCCTATAATTCACCCCTCCACTTT	CASSLGQYTSYNSPLHF
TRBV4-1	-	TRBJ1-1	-	TGCGCCAGCAGCCAAGATCGGGGGTTTGGCACTGAAGCTTTCTTT	CASSQDRGFGTEAFF
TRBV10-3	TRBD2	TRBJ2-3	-	TGTGCCATCAGTGAGTCGAATAGCGGGGGGCTCCCCACAGATACGCAGTATTTT	CAISESNSGGLPTDTQYF
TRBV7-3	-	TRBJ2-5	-	TGTGCCAGCAGCTTACGCCACTTTTTGACCAGCTTGGTTGAGACCCAGTACTTC	CASSLRHFLTSLVETQYF
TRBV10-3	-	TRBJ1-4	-	TGTGCCACCTCGGGACATTCGGAGTCAAAGGAAAAACTGTTTTTT	CATSGHSESKEKLFF
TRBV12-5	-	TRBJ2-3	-	TGTGCTAGTGGTTTTTCGGGGGCGGGGTCAGATACGCAGTATTTT	CASGFSGAGSDTQYF
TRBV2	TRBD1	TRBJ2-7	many	TGTGCCAGCAGTGTCGGGACAGGGAACGAGCAGTACTTC	CASSVGTGNEQYF
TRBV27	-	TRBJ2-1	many	TGTGCCAGCAGTTGGAACATCCACAATGAGCAGTTCTTC	CASSWNIHNEQFF
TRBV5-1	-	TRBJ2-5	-	TGCGCCAGCAGCTTGGAGGCAGGGTCGAGAGAGACCCAGTACTTC	CASSLEAGSRETQYF
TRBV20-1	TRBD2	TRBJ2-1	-	TGCAGTGCTGGGACTAACAATGAGCAGTTCTTC	CSAGTNNEQFF
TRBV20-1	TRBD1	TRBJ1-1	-	TGCAGTGCTAGAGGCCGACAGGGGTCGAACACTGAAGCTTTCTTT	CSARGRQGSNTEAFF
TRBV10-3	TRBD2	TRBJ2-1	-	TGTGCCATCAGTGAGGATAAGGGAGCGGGGGTCTACAATGAGCAGTTCTTC	CAISEDKGAGVYNEQFF
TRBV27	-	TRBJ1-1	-	TGTGCCAGCAGGCCAGGGTGGGGAAACACTGAAGCTTTCTTT	CASRPGWGNTEAFF
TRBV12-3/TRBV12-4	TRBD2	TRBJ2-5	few	TGTGCCAGCAGCTCGTCCCTCAGCGGGGGGCCTCAAGAGACCCAGTACTTC	CASSSSLSGGPQETQYF
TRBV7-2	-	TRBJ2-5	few	TGTGCCAGCAGCCTAGGTTACAGGACACAAGAGACCCAGTACTTC	CASSLGYRTQETQYF
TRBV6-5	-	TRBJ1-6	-	TGTGCCAGCAATCTTCTGGGTGGGAGTTCACCCCTCCACTTT	CASNLLGGSSPLHF
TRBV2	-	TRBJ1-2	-	TGTGCCAGCGCCCCGGAGGATGGTGGTGGCTACACCTTC	CASAPEDGGGYTF
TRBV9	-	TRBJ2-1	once	TGTCCCAGCAGCGTAGGGGGGGGTAATGAGCAGTTCTTC	CPSSVGGGNEQFF
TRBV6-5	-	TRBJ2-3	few	TGTGCCAGCAGCCAAGGAGGAAATACGCAGTATTTT	CASSQGGNTQYF